These 23 T cell receptor beta chains share one sample of origin, sequenced in a study of blood T cell repertoires in COVID-19. Clones were read by immunoSEQ multiplex PCR, and TCRdb kept only the in-frame ones, dropping some. Of 290,000 or so clones in the sample, around 86% were seen once. Input material: peripheral blood. These receptors came from a man aged 65-85 years with acute or convalescent COVID-19.

V usage is TRBV2 and J usage is TRBJ2-5, with D possibly being TRBD2 (5 bases). The CDR3 totals 12 residues. Trimming pared 4 bases from V and 4 bases from J, leaving 7 bases between. Germline assignment: CDR1 SNHLY and CDR2 FYNNEI. The CDR3 DNA follows: TGTGCCAGCAGTGGTGAGGGAGAGACCCAGTACTTC. Its translation: CASSGEGETQYF.

This clone showed up just a few times. The same CDR3 also results from other DNA sequences found in this sample. The V gene is TRBV3-1 (or the pseudogene TRBV3-2), the J gene TRBJ1-6; the match to TRBD1 covers 9 bases. This CDR3 region has 14 residues. V was pared by 3 bases and J by 6 bases, with 0 bases of the junction left unmatched. CDR1 is LGHDT and CDR2 is YNNKEL in the germline V gene (reference sequence). The CDR3 here is CASSQGQGNSPLHF. CDR3 in DNA: TGTGCCAGCAGCCAGGGACAGGGTAATTCACCCCTCCACTTT.

CDR3 DNA: TGCGCCAGCAGCCAAGATTTCGGGTCTATTGGGTATTTT. Protein: CASSQDFGSIGYF. The chain has TRBV4-3 and TRBJ2-3; D is undetermined. The germline V gene has CDR1 LGHNA and CDR2 YSLEER. V was pared by 0 bases and J by 14 bases, with 15 bases between. The CDR3 totals 13 residues.

The CDR3 nucleotides are TGTGCCAGCAGCTTAAACAGGGTCGGCCCGGTAAAAAACACTGAAGCTTTCTTT. Amino acids: CASSLNRVGPVKNTEAFF. This sequence joins TRBV11-2 and TRBJ1-1, with D possibly TRBD1 on 6 matching bases. The germline V gene has CDR1 SGHAT and CDR2 FQNNGV. The CDR3 is 18 amino acids. Trimming removed 2 bases from V and 2 bases from J, with 21 bases in between.

J is TRBJ2-2 and V is TRBV20-1; D call uncertain. V was trimmed by 3 bases and J by 3 bases, leaving 11 bases between them. Per the germline V gene, CDR1 is DFQATT and CDR2 is SNEGSKA (reference sequence). The CDR3 consists of 14 residues. CDR3 nucleotides: TGCAGTGCTAGTCTTGGCGGATACACCGGGGAGCTGTTTTTT. This encodes CSASLGGYTGELFF.

The gene calls are TRBV4-3 and TRBJ2-6; 9 nucleotides agree with TRBD1. The CDR3 is 16 residues long. CDR1 and CDR2 from the germline V gene are LGHNA and YSLEER. Trimming removed 3 bases from V and 3 bases from J; junction bases left unmatched: 3. The CDR3 loop reads CASSHTGGGGANVLTF. CDR3 DNA: TGCGCCAGCAGCCATACAGGGGGCGGTGGGGCCAACGTCCTGACTTTC.

The chain employs TRBV19 and TRBJ2-7, with 10 bases matching TRBD1. The germline V gene encodes CDR1 LNHDA and CDR2 SQIVND (reference sequence). The V and J ends lost 5 bases and 2 bases, in that order; junction bases with no gene match: 12. The CDR3 is 17 amino acids. CDR3 region: CASSPTWRQGATYEQYF. CDR3 DNA sequence: TGTGCCAGTAGTCCGACCTGGAGACAGGGGGCCACCTACGAGCAGTACTTC.

The rearrangement uses TRBV28 and TRBJ1-5; D possibly corresponds to TRBD1 (5 bases). The CDR3 length is 15 residues. V was clipped by 8 bases and J by 4 bases, with 18 bases between them. Per the germline V gene, CDR1 is MDHEN and CDR2 is SYDVKM. Written as DNA, the CDR3 is TGTGCCAGCGAATTTCAGGGTTGGCGAAATCAGCCCCAGCATTTT. Its protein product is CASEFQGWRNQPQHF.

This chain uses TRBV12-3 or TRBV12-4 with TRBJ2-5; possibly TRBD1 for D (5 bases). The CDR3 consists of 13 residues. Trimming removed 6 bases from V and 3 bases from J, with 11 bases in between. CDR3 sequence (DNA): TGTGCCAGCAGCTACAGGTTTAAAGAGACCCAGTACTTC. Amino acids: CASSYRFKETQYF.

The CDR3 spells CASSQDPQGIGGYTF. The CDR3 DNA is TGTGCCAGCAGCCAAGATCCCCAGGGGATAGGGGGCTACACCTTC. The rearrangement uses TRBV14 and TRBJ1-2; D is perhaps TRBD1 (6 bases). The CDR3 is 15 amino acids. V gave up 0 bases and J gave up 8 bases, with 16 bases separating them. CDR1 and CDR2 (germline): SGHDN, FVKESK.

The chain links TRBV19 to TRBJ2-3; tentative D call: TRBD1 (6 bases). This CDR3 has 16 amino acids. In germline, CDR1 is LNHDA, CDR2 SQIVND (reference sequence). V was cut by 4 bases and J by 0 bases, with 14 bases left in between. The CDR3 bases are TGTGCCAGTAGTACACAGGGTACACCTAGCACAGATACGCAGTATTTT. Translation gives CASSTQGTPSTDTQYF.

V and J are TRBV6-1 and TRBJ1-2, with 7 nucleotides matching TRBD1. The CDR3 is 15 residues long. Trimming at V came to 1 base and at J to 2 bases, leaving 4 bases not matched to a gene. Germline V gene data show CDR1 as MNHNS and CDR2 as SASEGT. DNA of the CDR3: TGTGCCAGCAGTGAAGGACAGGGATCCAACTATGGCTACACCTTC. Translated: CASSEGQGSNYGYTF.

The chain employs TRBV4-1 and TRBJ2-7, with 8 bases matching TRBD1. The CDR3 has 14 amino acids. Germline CDR1 and CDR2: MGHRA and YSYEKL. The ends lost 7 bases at V and 4 bases at J; junction bases unmatched: 9. The CDR3 nucleotides are TGCGCCAGCACCACTCCGGGACAGGAGTACGAGCAGTACTTC. Translated, it gives CASTTPGQEYEQYF.

V and J are TRBV19 and TRBJ2-7, with TRBD1 matching over 10 bases. There are 17 residues in the CDR3. Germline V gene data show CDR1 as LNHDA and CDR2 as SQIVND (reference sequence). Trimming took 6 bases from V and 0 from J; bases not matched to a gene: 11. The CDR3 reads CASSSAVGTGVSYEQYF. CDR3 in DNA: TGTGCCAGTAGCTCGGCGGTGGGGACAGGGGTCTCCTACGAGCAGTACTTC.

This sequence joins TRBV10-3 and TRBJ1-2, with 8 positions matching TRBD1. The junction had 1 base not matched to a gene; V was cut back by 0 bases and J by 4 bases. The CDR3 sequence is 14 residues long. The germline V gene has CDR1 ENHRY and CDR2 SYGVKD. The CDR3 DNA is TGTGCCATCAGTGAGTCAGGGACAGGCTATGGCTACACCTTC. Its protein is CAISESGTGYGYTF.

The chain combines TRBV5-4 with TRBJ1-4; D unclear. The V and J ends lost 4 bases and 3 bases respectively, with 7 bases between them. The CDR3 extends over 13 amino acids. Looked up from germline, CDR1 is SGHNT and CDR2 is YYREEE (reference sequence). The CDR3 is CASSARSNEKLFF. The DNA for the CDR3 is TGTGCCAGCAGCGCCAGGTCTAATGAAAAACTGTTTTTT.

The chain couples TRBV6-5 to TRBJ1-2, with D uncertain. The germline gives CDR1 MNHEY, CDR2 SVGAGI. CDR3 size: 13 residues. V lost 6 bases and J 0 bases, leaving 8 bases between the germline ends. CDR3 in DNA: TGTGCCAGCAGGGATCAGGCTAACTATGGCTACACCTTC. Its protein is CASRDQANYGYTF.

This chain links TRBV9 with TRBJ2-3; no clear D gene. Per germline, CDR1 SGDLS and CDR2 YYNGEE. This CDR3 is built from 14 residues. V was cut by 0 bases and J by 2 bases, with 7 bases left in between. In DNA form, the CDR3 reads TGTGCCAGCAGCGTAGGGTTAGCCACAGATACGCAGTATTTT. Residues: CASSVGLATDTQYF.

J is TRBJ1-5 and V is TRBV10-2; a weak D match, TRBD1 (6 bases). The V and J ends lost 3 bases and 5 bases respectively, with 8 bases between them. Germline CDR1 WSHSY, CDR2 SAAADI. The CDR3 extends over 13 amino acids. CDR3 sequence reads: CASSEQGYQPQHF. CDR3 in DNA: TGCGCCAGCAGTGAACAGGGTTATCAGCCCCAGCATTTT.

The chain joins TRBV4-2 to TRBJ1-2; a possible D gene is TRBD1 (6 bases). Germline V gene data show CDR1 as LGHNA and CDR2 as YNFKEQ. The V end was cut by 0 bases, the J end by 6 bases, with 17 bases between. CDR3 length equals 16 residues. CDR3 DNA sequence: TGTGCCAGCAGCCAAGACCCTATGAGGGGGTTGAATGGCTACACCTTC. This gives the protein CASSQDPMRGLNGYTF.

V gene TRBV11-2 combines with J gene TRBJ2-3, with D perhaps TRBD2 (5 bases). Germline assignment: CDR1 SGHAT and CDR2 FQNNGV. This CDR3 is built from 16 residues. V was trimmed by 1 base and J by 4 bases, leaving 15 bases between them. The CDR3 region has the DNA TGTGCCAGCAGCTTAGGAGGACTCCCCGGGGCAGATACGCAGTATTTT. The encoded protein is CASSLGGLPGADTQYF.

The chain links TRBV4-3 to TRBJ1-2, with a possible D match to TRBD1 (6 bases). CDR3 size: 15 residues. Germline CDR1 reads LGHNA; CDR2 reads YSLEER. Trimming stripped 0 bases from V and 6 bases from J, with 14 bases between. The CDR3 coding sequence is TGCGCCAGCAGCCAAGAATTTGGGGGCTTCAATGGCTACACCTTC. Amino acids: CASSQEFGGFNGYTF.

There are a few counts of this clone. The chain combines TRBV5-1 with TRBJ1-4, with D maybe TRBD1 (6 bases). CDR1 SGHRS and CDR2 YFSETQ come from the germline V gene. V lost 4 bases to trimming and J lost 7 bases, with 14 bases between them. The CDR3 runs 14 residues. Written as DNA, the CDR3 is TGCGCCAGCAGCGTCACAGGGTTGGGTGAAAAACTGTTTTTT. It specifies CASSVTGLGEKLFF. Based on the CDR3 plus reference TRBV5-1 and TRBJ1-4, the full variable domain is KAGVTQTPRYLIKTRGQQVTLSCSPISGHRSVSWYQQTPGQGLQFLFEYFSETQRNKGNFPGRFSGRQFSNSRSEMNVSTLELGDSALYLCASSVTGLGEKLFFGSGTQLSVL.